Below are 3 T cell receptor beta chains sequenced from a single sample in a study of blood T cell repertoires in COVID-19. Some clones are missing from TCRdb's copy, which holds only in-frame ones; the method was immunoSEQ multiplex PCR. The sample lists 150,000 or so clones, around 90% seen once, with over 4% in the top ten. The source material was PBMCs or T cells enriched from blood (not recorded which). Receptor source: a middle-aged woman who had been exposed to COVID-19.

The rearrangement uses TRBV3-1 (or the pseudogene TRBV3-2) and TRBJ2-1, with 8 bases that match TRBD2. The CDR3 has 14 amino acids. V shed 6 bases, J shed 0 bases, and the junction held 1 base outside the gene matches. Germline-derived CDR1 and CDR2 are LGHDT and YNNKEL (reference sequence). Here the CDR3 reads CASSLAGSYNEQFF. Written as DNA, the CDR3 is TGTGCCAGCAGTCTAGCGGGCTCCTACAATGAGCAGTTCTTC.

The chain has TRBV5-1 and TRBJ2-2, with a possible D match to TRBD1 (5 bases). V lost 0 bases to trimming and J lost 4 bases, with 13 bases between them. CDR1 and CDR2 (germline): SGHRS, YFSETQ. The CDR3 length is 16 residues. CDR3 coding DNA: TGCGCCAGCAGCTTGGGGGTTAGGGGCGGCACCGGGGAGCTGTTTTTT. It codes for CASSLGVRGGTGELFF.

This clone was detected only once. This chain links TRBV5-6 with TRBJ2-2; 7 nucleotides match TRBD2. V was clipped by 3 bases and J by 2 bases; unmatched bases: 7. The CDR3 covers 16 residues. The germline gives CDR1 SGHDT, CDR2 YYEEEE. The CDR3 sequence is CASSSTGTTNTGELFF. CDR3 coding DNA: TGTGCCAGCAGCTCTACCGGGACTACAAACACCGGGGAGCTGTTTTTT.